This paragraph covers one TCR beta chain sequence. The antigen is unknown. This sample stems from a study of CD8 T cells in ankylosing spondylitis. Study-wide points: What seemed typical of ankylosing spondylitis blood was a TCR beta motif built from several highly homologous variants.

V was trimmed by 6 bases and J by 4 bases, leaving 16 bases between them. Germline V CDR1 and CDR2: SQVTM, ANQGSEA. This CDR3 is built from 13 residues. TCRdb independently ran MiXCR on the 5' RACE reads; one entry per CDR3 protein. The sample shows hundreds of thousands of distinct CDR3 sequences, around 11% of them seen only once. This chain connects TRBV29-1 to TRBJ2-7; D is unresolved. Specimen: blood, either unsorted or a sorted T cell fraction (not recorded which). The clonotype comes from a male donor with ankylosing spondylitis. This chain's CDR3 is CSVRPRMGYEQYF. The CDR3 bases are TGCAGCGTGAGACCTAGGATGGGATACGAGCAGTACTTC.